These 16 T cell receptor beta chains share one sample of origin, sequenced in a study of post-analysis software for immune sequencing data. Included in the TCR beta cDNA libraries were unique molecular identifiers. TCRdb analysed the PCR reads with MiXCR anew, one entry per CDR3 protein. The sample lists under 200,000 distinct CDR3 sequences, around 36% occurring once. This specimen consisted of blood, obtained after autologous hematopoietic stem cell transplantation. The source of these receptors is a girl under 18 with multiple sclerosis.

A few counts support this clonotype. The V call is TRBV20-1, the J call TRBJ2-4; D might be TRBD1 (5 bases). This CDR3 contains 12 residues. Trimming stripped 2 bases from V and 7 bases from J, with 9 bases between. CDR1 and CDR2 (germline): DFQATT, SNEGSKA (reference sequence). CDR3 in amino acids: CSARSPGNIQYF. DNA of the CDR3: TGCAGTGCTAGATCCCCAGGGAACATTCAGTACTTC.

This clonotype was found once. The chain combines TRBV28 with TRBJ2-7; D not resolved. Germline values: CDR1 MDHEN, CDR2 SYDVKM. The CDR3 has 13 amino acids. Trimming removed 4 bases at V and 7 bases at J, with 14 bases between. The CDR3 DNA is TGTGCCAGCAGTTCGGCGCTAGTTTGGGAGCAGTACTTC. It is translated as CASSSALVWEQYF.

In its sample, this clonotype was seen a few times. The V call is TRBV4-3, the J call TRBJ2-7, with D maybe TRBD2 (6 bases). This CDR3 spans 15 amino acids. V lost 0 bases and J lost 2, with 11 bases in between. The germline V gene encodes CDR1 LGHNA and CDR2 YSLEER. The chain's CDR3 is CASSQDRGVPYEQYF. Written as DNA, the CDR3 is TGCGCCAGCAGCCAAGATCGCGGGGTCCCCTACGAGCAGTACTTC.

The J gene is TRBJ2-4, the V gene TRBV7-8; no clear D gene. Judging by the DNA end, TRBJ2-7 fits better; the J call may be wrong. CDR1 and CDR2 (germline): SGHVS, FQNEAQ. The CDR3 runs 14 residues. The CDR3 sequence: CASSLDPFLYEQYF. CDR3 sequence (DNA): TGTGCCAGCAGTCTCGATCCGTTCCTCTACGAGCAGTACTTC.

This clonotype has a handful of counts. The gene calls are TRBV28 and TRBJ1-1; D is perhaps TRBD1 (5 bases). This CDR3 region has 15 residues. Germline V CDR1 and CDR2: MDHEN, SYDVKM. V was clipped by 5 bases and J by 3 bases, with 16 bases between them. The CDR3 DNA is TGTGCCAGCAGTGGATTAATCGACAGATACACTGAAGCTTTCTTT. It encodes CASSGLIDRYTEAFF.

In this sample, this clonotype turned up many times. The CDR3 spells CSFSGRLDEQFF. The CDR3 nucleotides read TGCAGCTTCAGCGGGAGACTCGATGAGCAGTTCTTC. The chain couples TRBV29-1 to TRBJ2-1; 8 nucleotides match TRBD2. The V segment lost 8 bases and the J segment 8 bases; nucleotides outside the gene matches: 8. Germline assignment: CDR1 SQVTM and CDR2 ANQGSEA. The CDR3 loop spans 12 amino acids.

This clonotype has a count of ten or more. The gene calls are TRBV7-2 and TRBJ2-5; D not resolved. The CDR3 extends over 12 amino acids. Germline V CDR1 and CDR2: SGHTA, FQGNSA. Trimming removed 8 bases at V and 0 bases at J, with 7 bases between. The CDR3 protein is CASRANQETQYF. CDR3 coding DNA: TGTGCCAGCCGAGCGAACCAAGAGACCCAGTACTTC.

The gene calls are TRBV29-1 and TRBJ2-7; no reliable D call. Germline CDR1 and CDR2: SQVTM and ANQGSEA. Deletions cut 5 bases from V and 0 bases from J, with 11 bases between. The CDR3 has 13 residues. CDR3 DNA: TGCAGCGTTACGCCAGAGAACTCCTACGAGCAGTACTTC. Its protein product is CSVTPENSYEQYF.

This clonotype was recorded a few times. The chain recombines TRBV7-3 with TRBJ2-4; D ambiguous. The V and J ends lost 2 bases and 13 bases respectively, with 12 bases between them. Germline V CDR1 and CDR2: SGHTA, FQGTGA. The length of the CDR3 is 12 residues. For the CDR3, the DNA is TGTGCCAGCAGCTTATCTCCCGGGCCGCAGTACTTC. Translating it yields CASSLSPGPQYF.

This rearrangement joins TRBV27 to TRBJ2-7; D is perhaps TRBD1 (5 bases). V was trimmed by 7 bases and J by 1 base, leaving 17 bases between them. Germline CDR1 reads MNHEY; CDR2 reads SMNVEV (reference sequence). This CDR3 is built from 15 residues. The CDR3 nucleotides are TGTGCCAGCAACCCTGCTCGCAGGGCATCCTACGAGCAGTACTTC. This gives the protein CASNPARRASYEQYF.

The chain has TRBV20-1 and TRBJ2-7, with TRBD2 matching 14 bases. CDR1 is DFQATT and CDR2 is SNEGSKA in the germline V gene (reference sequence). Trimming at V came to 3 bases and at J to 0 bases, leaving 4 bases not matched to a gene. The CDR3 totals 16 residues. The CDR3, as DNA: TGCAGTGCTAGGGGGACTAGCGGGAGAGTCTCCTACGAGCAGTACTTC. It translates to CSARGTSGRVSYEQYF.

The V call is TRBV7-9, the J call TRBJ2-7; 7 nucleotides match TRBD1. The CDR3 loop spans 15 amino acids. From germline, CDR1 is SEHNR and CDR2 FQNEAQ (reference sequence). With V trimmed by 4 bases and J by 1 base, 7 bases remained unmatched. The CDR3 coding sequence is TGTGCCAGCAGCTCCAGGGACAGTTCTTCCTACGAGCAGTACTTC. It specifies CASSSRDSSSYEQYF.

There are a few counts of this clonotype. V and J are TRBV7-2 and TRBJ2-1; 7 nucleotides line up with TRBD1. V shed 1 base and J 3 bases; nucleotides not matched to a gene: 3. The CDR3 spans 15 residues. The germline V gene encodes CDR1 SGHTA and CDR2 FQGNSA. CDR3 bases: TGTGCCAGCAGCTTAGACAGGGGACACTACAATGAGCAGTTCTTC. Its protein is CASSLDRGHYNEQFF. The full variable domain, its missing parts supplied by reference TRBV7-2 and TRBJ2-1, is GAGVSQSPSNKVTEKGKDVELRCDPISGHTALYWYRQSLGQGLEFLIYFQGNSAPDKSGLPSDRFSAERTGGSVSTLTIQRTQQEDSAVYLCASSLDRGHYNEQFFGPGTRLTVL.

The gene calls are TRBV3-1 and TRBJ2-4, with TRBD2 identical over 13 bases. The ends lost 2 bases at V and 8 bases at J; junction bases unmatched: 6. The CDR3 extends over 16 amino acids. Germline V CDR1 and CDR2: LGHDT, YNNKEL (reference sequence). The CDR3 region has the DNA TGTGCCAGCAGCCAAACTAGCGGGAGGGCCAGGGACATTCAGTACTTC. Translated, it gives CASSQTSGRARDIQYF.

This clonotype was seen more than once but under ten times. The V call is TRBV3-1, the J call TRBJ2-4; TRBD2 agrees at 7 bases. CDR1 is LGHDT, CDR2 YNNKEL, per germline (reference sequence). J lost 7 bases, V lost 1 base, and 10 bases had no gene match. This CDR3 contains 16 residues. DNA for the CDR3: TGTGCCAGCAGCCAAGGAACATCGGCGGGAGTTAACATTCAGTACTTC. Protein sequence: CASSQGTSAGVNIQYF.

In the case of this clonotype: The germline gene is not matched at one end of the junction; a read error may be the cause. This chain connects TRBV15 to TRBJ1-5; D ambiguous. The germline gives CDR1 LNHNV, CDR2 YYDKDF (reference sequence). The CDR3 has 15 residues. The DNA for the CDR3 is TGTGCCACCAGCGACGGACGGATCGGCAATCAGTCCCAGCATTTT. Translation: CATSDGRIGNQSQHF.